Below, 2 T cell receptor beta chains from the same sample are listed, as sequenced in a study of T cell repertoires in cytomegalovirus infection. TCRdb redid the calling of the reads with MiXCR, one entry per CDR3 protein. The sample gives about 140,000 distinct CDR3 sequences, 5% to 6.5% of which show up once; under 20% is in the top ten. Sequencing input: PBMCs. The receptors here all came from a human donor in good health (CMV status not recorded). Some clones in this sample may be carry-over from other donors' samples.

This clonotype was counted ten times or more. The chain couples TRBV7-2 to TRBJ2-1; 14 positions match TRBD2. The CDR3 has 19 residues. Germline V CDR1 and CDR2: SGHTA, FQGNSA. V was pared by 2 bases and J by 7 bases, with 13 bases of the junction left unmatched. The CDR3 nucleotides read TGTGCCAGCAGCTTAACTCCCTTGACTAGCGGGGGGGCTAGGAATGAGCAGTTCTTC. Amino acids: CASSLTPLTSGGARNEQFF.

This clonotype was detected ten times or more. This chain joins TRBV7-2 and TRBJ2-7; TRBD2 is a possible D gene (7 bases). The V gene lost 4 bases and the J gene lost 3 bases, with 13 bases spanning the gap. The CDR3 contains 14 residues. Germline loops: CDR1 SGHTA, CDR2 FQGNSA. The DNA for the CDR3 is TGTGCCAGCAGCTACGGCGGGGGCCGCTACGAGCAGTACTTC. Its translation is CASSYGGGRYEQYF.